One and the same sample provided the 28 T cell receptor beta chains below, sequenced in a study of OX40 agonist ivuxolimab in advanced cancers. The method behind the library was the immunoSEQ multiplex PCR assay. TCRdb mirrors the immuneACCESS table, restricted to in-frame sequences. Some clones are absent from its copies; in checked studies, under half trace to an unresolved V gene, and the reason for the others is unknown. The sample table holds over 95,000 clones, of which roughly nine tenths were seen once. The ten largest make up around 0.31% of the sample. The source material was CD4+ or CD8+ T cells sorted from blood, sampled in a trial of the OX40 agonist ivuxolimab. The origin of the receptors is an adult with an advanced solid tumor such as melanoma, head and neck, liver or kidney cancer.

This chain joins TRBV10-1 and TRBJ2-1; 14 nucleotides agree with TRBD2. Germline CDR1 is WNHNN and CDR2 is SYGVQD (reference sequence). The CDR3 totals 14 residues. V lost 9 bases to trimming and J lost 8 bases; unmatched junction nucleotides: 6. The CDR3 spells CASEGTSGSDEQFF. Here the CDR3 DNA reads TGCGCCAGTGAGGGGACTAGCGGGAGCGATGAGCAGTTCTTC.

This clone has just one count. This rearrangement joins TRBV6-1 to TRBJ2-1; no definite D call. Germline V gene sequence: CDR1 MNHNS, CDR2 SASEGT. Trimming shortened V by 5 bases and J by 7 bases, and 9 bases separated the two germline ends. The CDR3 is 12 amino acids. This CDR3 is CASSLSRNEQFF. CDR3 in DNA: TGTGCCAGCAGTCTAAGTAGGAATGAGCAGTTCTTC.

J is TRBJ1-1 and V is TRBV7-2; 7 bases map to TRBD1. Germline V gene sequence: CDR1 SGHTA, CDR2 FQGNSA. The CDR3 sequence is 17 residues long. After removal of 5 bases from V and 0 bases from J, the junction contained 12 bases not matched to a gene. The CDR3 region is CASSQDLTTGMNTEAFF. CDR3 nucleotide sequence: TGTGCCAGCAGCCAAGACCTCACGACAGGGATGAACACTGAAGCTTTCTTT.

V usage is TRBV7-8 and J usage is TRBJ2-2, with 8 positions matching TRBD1. The germline gives CDR1 SGHVS, CDR2 FQNEAQ. The CDR3 runs to 16 residues. J gave up 2 bases and V 5 bases, and 7 bases lay outside the gene matches. The chain's CDR3 is CASSPRTGLNTGELFF. In nucleotides, the CDR3 is TGTGCCAGCAGCCCCAGGACAGGGTTAAACACCGGGGAGCTGTTTTTT.

This chain's CDR3 is CASSHRGKDTEAFF. CDR3 nucleotide sequence: TGCGCCAGCAGCCACAGGGGGAAGGACACTGAAGCTTTCTTT. This rearrangement joins TRBV5-1 to TRBJ1-1, with 8 bases fitting TRBD1. The CDR3 extends over 14 amino acids. V dropped 4 bases and J dropped 3; count of bases not matched to a gene: 5. CDR1 SGHRS and CDR2 YFSETQ come from the germline V gene. The variable domain in full, with the rest retrieved from reference TRBV5-1 and TRBJ1-1, is KAGVTQTPRYLIKTRGQQVTLSCSPISGHRSVSWYQQTPGQGLQFLFEYFSETQRNKGNFPGRFSGRQFSNSRSEMNVSTLELGDSALYLCASSHRGKDTEAFFGQGTRLTVV.

This chain joins TRBV11-2 and TRBJ2-2, with TRBD2 matching over 13 bases. In germline, CDR1 is SGHAT, CDR2 FQNNGV. CDR3 length: 15 amino acids. The V gene end was trimmed by 6 bases and the J gene end by 6 bases; junction bases not matched to a gene: 4. The CDR3 DNA reads as TGTGCCAGCAGAATGGGACTAGCGGGACCCGGGGAGCTGTTTTTT. It specifies CASRMGLAGPGELFF.

V and J are TRBV5-6 and TRBJ2-7; TRBD1 matches 7 bases. Trimming took 2 bases from V and 5 from J; bases not matched to a gene: 10. This CDR3 contains 15 residues. From germline, CDR1 is SGHDT and CDR2 YYEEEE. CDR3 loop: CASSFSKQGLDEQYF. The CDR3 DNA is TGTGCCAGCAGCTTTAGTAAACAGGGGTTAGACGAGCAGTACTTC.

The chain uses TRBV6-5 and TRBJ2-5; D not certain. Deletions cut 8 bases from V and 5 bases from J, with 18 bases between. Germline V CDR1 and CDR2: MNHEY, SVGAGI. This CDR3 has 14 amino acids. This CDR3 is CASRQRAVLETQYF. The DNA of the CDR3 is TGTGCCAGCCGGCAAAGGGCCGTTTTGGAGACCCAGTACTTC.

The V gene is TRBV11-1, the J gene TRBJ2-6; D may be TRBD2 (5 bases). This CDR3 has 13 amino acids. The V gene's germline CDR1 is SGHAT and CDR2 FQDESV (reference sequence). The germline V and J ends were trimmed by 5 bases and 6 bases, with 8 bases remaining between them. Here the CDR3 DNA reads TGTGCCAGCAGCCCCGGGGTGGCCAACGTCCTGACTTTC. This translates into CASSPGVANVLTF.

This clone showed up just once. The V gene is TRBV27, the J gene TRBJ2-7; TRBD1 matches 8 bases. Germline-derived CDR1 and CDR2 are MNHEY and SMNVEV (reference sequence). With 6 bases clipped from V and 2 bases from J, the junction kept 9 bases outside the gene matches. The CDR3 is 15 amino acids. DNA of the CDR3: TGTGCCAGCAGCAGAAGACAGGGGCCCGCCTACGAGCAGTACTTC. Its protein product is CASSRRQGPAYEQYF.

The V gene is TRBV5-1, the J gene TRBJ2-2; D perhaps matches TRBD1 (5 bases). Germline values: CDR1 SGHRS, CDR2 YFSETQ. The CDR3 sequence is 15 residues long. V lost 4 bases, J lost 1 base, and 11 bases lay in between. Here the CDR3 reads CASSPNTGNTGELFF. The CDR3 nucleotides read TGCGCCAGCAGCCCGAATACAGGGAACACCGGGGAGCTGTTTTTT.

The rearrangement joins TRBV6-1 to TRBJ2-5, with D perhaps TRBD1 or TRBD2 (5 bases each). The CDR3 is made up of 11 amino acids. Looked up from germline, CDR1 is MNHNS and CDR2 is SASEGT. The ends were cut back, 7 bases at V and 4 bases at J, with 7 bases in the middle. The CDR3 loop is CASMRGETQYF. The CDR3 DNA follows: TGTGCCAGCATGAGGGGAGAGACCCAGTACTTC.

The chain has TRBV7-2 and TRBJ2-7; 15 positions agree with TRBD2. The germline V gene has CDR1 SGHTA and CDR2 FQGNSA. The J segment lost 0 bases and the V segment lost 2 bases, leaving 8 bases of the junction unmatched. The CDR3 totals 19 residues. In DNA, the CDR3 is TGTGCCAGCAGCTTAAGGACTAGCGGGAGGGGTTTGGGCTCCTACGAGCAGTACTTC. Its protein is CASSLRTSGRGLGSYEQYF.

This chain connects TRBV5-1 to TRBJ2-1, with 10 positions matching TRBD2. The CDR3 has 15 amino acids. CDR1 is SGHRS, CDR2 YFSETQ, per germline. Losses at the gene ends were 1 base for V and 14 bases for J; bases not matched to a gene: 12. In DNA form, the CDR3 reads TGCGCCAGCAGCTTGACGTCTAGCGGGAGACTTCCTAAGTTCTTC. Encoded protein: CASSLTSSGRLPKFF.

The chain combines TRBV5-1 with TRBJ2-2; weak D call: TRBD1 (7 bases). The CDR3 spans 16 residues. CDR1 SGHRS and CDR2 YFSETQ come from the germline V gene. Between the trimmed V and J ends, which lost 4 bases and 1 base, there was a span of 14 bases. The CDR3 coding sequence is TGCGCCAGCAGCGCGCGGGACAGCTTGAACACCGGGGAGCTGTTTTTT. Its protein is CASSARDSLNTGELFF.

This chain links TRBV18 with TRBJ1-6, with D hard to call. Trimming pared 1 base from V and 5 bases from J, leaving 9 bases between. This CDR3 has 15 residues. Germline V gene sequence: CDR1 KGHSH, CDR2 LQKENI. The CDR3: CASSPRRQDNSPLHF. CDR3 coding DNA: TGTGCCAGCTCACCACGGCGGCAAGATAATTCACCCCTCCACTTT.

This sequence joins TRBV5-1 and TRBJ2-2, with D hard to call. CDR1 is SGHRS, CDR2 YFSETQ, per germline. Trimming stripped 2 bases from V and 2 bases from J, with 13 bases between. The CDR3 is 16 amino acids. CDR3 DNA: TGCGCCAGCAGCTTCAGGACCCCCTTAAACACCGGGGAGCTGTTTTTT. This sequence encodes CASSFRTPLNTGELFF.

The rearrangement links TRBV6-5 to TRBJ1-5; D gene uncertain. This CDR3 is built from 12 residues. Germline assignment: CDR1 MNHEY and CDR2 SVGAGI. V lost 8 bases, J lost 4 bases, and 9 bases lay in between. The CDR3 DNA reads TGTGCCAGCGGAAAGAATAATCAGCCCCAGCATTTT. Its protein is CASGKNNQPQHF.

The V call is TRBV4-1, the J call TRBJ2-7, with D possibly being TRBD2 (6 bases). V dropped 1 base and J dropped 4 bases, with 11 bases sitting between them. Germline loops: CDR1 MGHRA, CDR2 YSYEKL. The CDR3 is 14 residues long. This CDR3 reads CASSQAEEGYEQYF. The CDR3 nucleotides are TGCGCCAGCAGCCAAGCGGAGGAGGGGTACGAGCAGTACTTC.

The chain employs TRBV6-5 and TRBJ2-3; 11 bases are shared with TRBD2. J gave up 3 bases and V 4 bases, and 0 bases lay outside the gene matches. CDR3 length: 14 residues. The V gene's germline CDR1 is MNHEY and CDR2 SVGAGI. As DNA, the CDR3 is TGTGCCAGCAGTTCTAGCGGGAGGACAGATACGCAGTATTTT. Its protein product is CASSSSGRTDTQYF.

The V gene is TRBV28, the J gene TRBJ2-2, with 8 bases matching TRBD2. The CDR3 has 16 residues. Looked up from germline, CDR1 is MDHEN and CDR2 is SYDVKM. The ends lost 6 bases at V and 4 bases at J; junction bases unmatched: 10. CDR3 sequence: CASRGAGGGGTGELFF. The CDR3 region has the DNA TGTGCCAGCAGGGGGGCCGGGGGGGGCGGCACCGGGGAGCTGTTTTTT.

The chain couples TRBV5-6 to TRBJ1-2, with D perhaps matching TRBD1 (5 bases). The CDR3 contains 17 residues. V was clipped by 3 bases and J by 8 bases, with 26 bases between them. Germline V CDR1 and CDR2: SGHDT, YYEEEE. The chain's CDR3 is CASSSQGAAGVLGGYTF. Written as DNA, the CDR3 is TGTGCCAGCAGCTCCCAAGGGGCCGCTGGGGTACTAGGCGGCTACACCTTC.

A few counts support this clone. V and J are TRBV5-4 and TRBJ2-5, with 11 positions matching TRBD2. Germline loops: CDR1 SGHNT, CDR2 YYREEE (reference sequence). The V and J ends lost 4 bases and 6 bases, in that order; junction bases with no gene match: 11. The length of the CDR3 is 16 residues. The CDR3 region is CASSDPTSGVDKTQYF. DNA for the CDR3: TGTGCCAGCAGCGACCCGACTAGCGGGGTGGACAAGACCCAGTACTTC.

The chain carries TRBV5-6 and TRBJ2-4; 10 bases are shared with TRBD1. V shed 4 bases, J shed 0 bases, and the junction held 13 bases outside the gene matches. Germline assignment: CDR1 SGHDT and CDR2 YYEEEE. CDR3 length: 19 residues. This CDR3 reads CASSPSPGTGDLAKNIQYF. In DNA form, the CDR3 reads TGTGCCAGCAGCCCCTCCCCCGGGACAGGGGACCTAGCCAAAAACATTCAGTACTTC.

J is TRBJ2-5 and V is TRBV5-1; the D gene is possibly TRBD1 (5 bases). The DNA end is a closer match to TRBJ2-7, so the J assignment may be wrong. The CDR3 contains 15 residues. The germline gives CDR1 SGHRS, CDR2 YFSETQ. CDR3 in DNA: TGCGCCAGCAGTGTAGCTCAGGGCGGTAGGAACGAGCAGTACTTC. It is translated as CASSVAQGGRNEQYF.

The V gene is TRBV11-2, the J gene TRBJ2-7; TRBD2 matches 7 bases. The germline CDR1 and CDR2 sequences are SGHAT and FQNNGV. This CDR3 spans 14 amino acids. Unmatched junction bases numbered 7, after V lost 1 base and J lost 7 bases. The CDR3 bases are TGTGCCAGCAGCTTAGGCCTAGCGGAGGGGGAGCAGTACTTC. Amino acid sequence: CASSLGLAEGEQYF.

This chain uses TRBV11-1 with TRBJ2-1; tentative D call: TRBD2 (6 bases). V was clipped by 2 bases and J by 13 bases, with 15 bases between them. Germline-derived CDR1 and CDR2 are SGHAT and FQDESV (reference sequence). The CDR3 is 13 residues long. CDR3 sequence: CASSLRRGDSQFF. The CDR3 nucleotides are TGTGCCAGCAGCTTAAGACGTGGGGACTCACAGTTCTTC.

The chain combines TRBV10-3 with TRBJ1-4; D may be TRBD1 (6 bases). This CDR3 is 15 amino acids long. Trimming shortened V by 6 bases and J by 1 base, and 12 bases separated the two germline ends. The germline CDR1 and CDR2 sequences are ENHRY and SYGVKD. The CDR3 sequence: CAISAGVGTNEKLFF. The CDR3 region has the DNA TGTGCCATCAGCGCAGGGGTGGGAACTAATGAAAAACTGTTTTTT.